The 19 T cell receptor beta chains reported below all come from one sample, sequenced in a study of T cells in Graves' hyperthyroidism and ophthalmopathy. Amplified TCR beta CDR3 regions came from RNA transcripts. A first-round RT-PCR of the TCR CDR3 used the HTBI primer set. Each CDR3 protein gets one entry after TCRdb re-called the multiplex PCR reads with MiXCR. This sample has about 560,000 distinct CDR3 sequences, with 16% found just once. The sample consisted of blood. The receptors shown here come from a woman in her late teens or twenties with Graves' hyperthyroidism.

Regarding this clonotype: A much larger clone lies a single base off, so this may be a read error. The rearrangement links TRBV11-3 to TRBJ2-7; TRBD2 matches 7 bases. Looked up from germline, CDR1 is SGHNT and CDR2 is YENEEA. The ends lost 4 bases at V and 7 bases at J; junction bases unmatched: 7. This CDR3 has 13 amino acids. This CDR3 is CASSSGWGGEQYF. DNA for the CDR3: TGTGCCAGCAGCTCGGGTTGGGGGGGAGAGCAGTACTTC.

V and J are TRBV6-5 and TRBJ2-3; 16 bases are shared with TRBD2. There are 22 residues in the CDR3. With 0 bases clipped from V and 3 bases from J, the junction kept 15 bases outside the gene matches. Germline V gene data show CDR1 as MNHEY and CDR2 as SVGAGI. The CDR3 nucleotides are TGTGCCAGCAGTTACTCTGTTCCGGGACTAGCGGGAGGGCCTGTTGGGACAGATACGCAGTATTTT. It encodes CASSYSVPGLAGGPVGTDTQYF.

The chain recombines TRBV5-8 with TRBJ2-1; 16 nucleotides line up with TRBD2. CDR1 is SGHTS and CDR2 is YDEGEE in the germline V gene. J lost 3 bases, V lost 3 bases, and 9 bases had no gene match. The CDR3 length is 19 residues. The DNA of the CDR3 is TGTGCCAGCAGCTCGAAGGGACTAGCGGGAGGGATGCTCTACAATGAGCAGTTCTTC. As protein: CASSSKGLAGGMLYNEQFF.

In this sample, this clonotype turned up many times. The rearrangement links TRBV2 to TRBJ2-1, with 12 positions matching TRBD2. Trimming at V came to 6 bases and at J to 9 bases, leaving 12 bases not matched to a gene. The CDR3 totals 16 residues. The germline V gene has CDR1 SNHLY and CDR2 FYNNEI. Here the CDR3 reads CASSKPLAGGLGEQFF. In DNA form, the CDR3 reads TGTGCCAGCAGCAAACCGCTAGCGGGAGGGCTAGGTGAGCAGTTCTTC.

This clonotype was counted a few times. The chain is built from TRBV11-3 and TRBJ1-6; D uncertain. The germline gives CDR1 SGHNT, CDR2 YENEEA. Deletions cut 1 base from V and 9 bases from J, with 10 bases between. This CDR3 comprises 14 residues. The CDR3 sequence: CASSLGGWSSPLHF. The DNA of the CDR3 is TGTGCCAGCAGCTTAGGGGGTTGGAGTTCACCCCTCCACTTT.

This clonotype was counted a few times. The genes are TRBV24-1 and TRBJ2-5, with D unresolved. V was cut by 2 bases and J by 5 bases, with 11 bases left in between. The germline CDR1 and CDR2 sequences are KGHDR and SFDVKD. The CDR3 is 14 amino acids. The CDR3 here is CATSDWLRSETQYF. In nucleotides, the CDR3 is TGTGCCACCAGTGATTGGCTCCGTTCGGAGACCCAGTACTTC.

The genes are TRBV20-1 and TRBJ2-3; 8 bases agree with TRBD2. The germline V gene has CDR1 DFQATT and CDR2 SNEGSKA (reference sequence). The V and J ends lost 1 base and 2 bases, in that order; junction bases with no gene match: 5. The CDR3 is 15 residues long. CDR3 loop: CSARAPREDTDTQYF. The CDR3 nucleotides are TGCAGTGCTAGAGCACCGCGGGAGGACACAGATACGCAGTATTTT.

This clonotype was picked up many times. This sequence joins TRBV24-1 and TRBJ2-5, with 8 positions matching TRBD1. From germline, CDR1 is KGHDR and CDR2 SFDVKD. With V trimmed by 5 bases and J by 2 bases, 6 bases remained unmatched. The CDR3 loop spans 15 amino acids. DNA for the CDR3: TGTGCCACCAGTGGGAGAAGGACAGGGCAAGAGACCCAGTACTTC. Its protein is CATSGRRTGQETQYF.

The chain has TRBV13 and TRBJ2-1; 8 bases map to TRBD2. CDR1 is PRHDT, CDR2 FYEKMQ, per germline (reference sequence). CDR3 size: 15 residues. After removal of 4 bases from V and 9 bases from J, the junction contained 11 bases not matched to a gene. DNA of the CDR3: TGTGCCAGCAGCTCCGGATTTGCTAGCGGGCGTGAGCAGTTCTTC. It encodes CASSSGFASGREQFF. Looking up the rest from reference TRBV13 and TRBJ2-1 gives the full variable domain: AAGVIQSPRHLIKEKRETATLKCYPIPRHDTVYWYQQGPGQDPQFLISFYEKMQSDKGSIPDRFSAQQFSDYHSELNMSSLELGDSALYFCASSSGFASGREQFFGPGTRLTVL.

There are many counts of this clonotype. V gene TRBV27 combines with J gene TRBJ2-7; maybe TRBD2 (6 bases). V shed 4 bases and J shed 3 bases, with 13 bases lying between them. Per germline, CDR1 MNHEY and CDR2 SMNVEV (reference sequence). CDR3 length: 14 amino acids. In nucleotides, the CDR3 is TGTGCCAGCAGTTCACAGGAGGGCTACTACGAGCAGTACTTC. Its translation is CASSSQEGYYEQYF.

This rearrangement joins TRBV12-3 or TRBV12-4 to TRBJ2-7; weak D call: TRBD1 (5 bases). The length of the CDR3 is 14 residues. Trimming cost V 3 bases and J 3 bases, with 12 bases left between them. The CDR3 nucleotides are TGTGCCAGCAGTTTTGCAGGGATTTTCTACGAGCAGTACTTC. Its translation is CASSFAGIFYEQYF.

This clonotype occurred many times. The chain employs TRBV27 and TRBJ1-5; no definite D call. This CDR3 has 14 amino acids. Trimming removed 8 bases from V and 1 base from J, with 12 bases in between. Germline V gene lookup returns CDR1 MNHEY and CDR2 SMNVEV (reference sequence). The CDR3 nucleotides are TGTGCCAGCCGAGGGTGGTCAAGCAATCAGCCCCAGCATTTT. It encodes CASRGWSSNQPQHF.

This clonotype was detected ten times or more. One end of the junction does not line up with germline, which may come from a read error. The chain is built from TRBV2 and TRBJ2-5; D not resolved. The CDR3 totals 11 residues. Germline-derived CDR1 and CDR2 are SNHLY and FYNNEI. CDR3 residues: CASSERQPQYF. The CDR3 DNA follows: TGTGCCAGTAGTGAACGGCAGCCCCAGTACTTC.

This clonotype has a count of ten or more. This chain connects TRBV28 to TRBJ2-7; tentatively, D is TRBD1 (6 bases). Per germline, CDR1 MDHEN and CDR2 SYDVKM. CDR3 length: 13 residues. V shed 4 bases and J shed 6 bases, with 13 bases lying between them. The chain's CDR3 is CASSYQGLGEQYF. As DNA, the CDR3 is TGTGCCAGCAGTTACCAGGGGCTAGGCGAGCAGTACTTC. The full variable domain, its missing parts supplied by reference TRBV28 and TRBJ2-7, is DVKVTQSSRYLVKRTGEKVFLECVQDMDHENMFWYRQDPGLGLRLIYFSYDVKMKEKGDIPEGYSVSREKKERFSLILESASTNQTSMYLCASSYQGLGEQYFGPGTRLTVT.

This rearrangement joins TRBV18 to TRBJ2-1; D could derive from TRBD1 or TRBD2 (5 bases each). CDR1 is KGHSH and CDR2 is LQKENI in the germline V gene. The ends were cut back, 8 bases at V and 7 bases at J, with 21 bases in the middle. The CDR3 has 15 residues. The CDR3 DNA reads TGTGCCAGCGCCACCGGGACCCCCCGAGCAAATGAGCAGTTCTTC. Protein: CASATGTPRANEQFF.

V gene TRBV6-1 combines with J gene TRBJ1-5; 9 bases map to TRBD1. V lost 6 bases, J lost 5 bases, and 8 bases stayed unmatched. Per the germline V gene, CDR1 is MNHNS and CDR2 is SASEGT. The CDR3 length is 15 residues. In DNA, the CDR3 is TGTGCCAGCAGCCATTCCGACAGGGGGGATCAGCCCCAGCATTTT. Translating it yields CASSHSDRGDQPQHF.

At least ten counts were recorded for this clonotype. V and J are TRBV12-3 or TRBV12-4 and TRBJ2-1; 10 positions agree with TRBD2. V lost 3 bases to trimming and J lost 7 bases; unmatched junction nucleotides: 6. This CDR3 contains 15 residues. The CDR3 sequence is CASSLSGGARNEQFF. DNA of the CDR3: TGTGCCAGCAGTTTGAGCGGGGGGGCCAGAAATGAGCAGTTCTTC.

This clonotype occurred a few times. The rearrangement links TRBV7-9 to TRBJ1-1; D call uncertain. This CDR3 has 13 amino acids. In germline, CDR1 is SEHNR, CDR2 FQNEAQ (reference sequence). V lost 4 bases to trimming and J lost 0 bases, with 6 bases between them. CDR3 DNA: TGTGCCAGCAGCTGGGAGATGAACACTGAAGCTTTCTTT. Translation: CASSWEMNTEAFF.

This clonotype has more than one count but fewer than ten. In DNA, the CDR3 is TGTGCCAGCAGCTACGAGTCTCCCGTTCCCTATGGCTACACCTTC. Translating it yields CASSYESPVPYGYTF. The chain has TRBV7-9 and TRBJ1-2; D call uncertain. This CDR3 has 15 amino acids. The V end lost 4 bases, the J end lost 4 bases, and 16 bases lay between the germline ends. Per the germline V gene, CDR1 is SEHNR and CDR2 is FQNEAQ (reference sequence).